Listed here is a single T cell receptor beta chain. Different DNA sequences within this sample yield the same CDR3. This record belongs to a study of blood T cell repertoires in COVID-19. Assay: immunoSEQ multiplex PCR; the TCRdb copy retains only in-frame clones and omits some. The data show roughly 500,000 clones, around 85% seen once. This clonotype was obtained from a human donor in a cohort sampled during active COVID-19. The sequenced sample was peripheral blood.

The chain's CDR3 is CASSPSYEQYF. The CDR3 nucleotides are TGTGCCAGCAGCCCTTCCTACGAGCAGTACTTC. V and J are TRBV12-3 or TRBV12-4 and TRBJ2-7; D ambiguous. This CDR3 is 11 amino acids long. The germline V and J ends were trimmed by 6 bases and 1 base, with 4 bases remaining between them.